One T cell receptor beta chain is described in this entry. The specificity of this receptor is unknown. No qualities accompany the bases; no much larger clone lies one base away. This sample is part of a study of regulatory T cells in long-lasting Graves disease (dated by TCRdb to 2020 to 2022). Context from the whole study: Patients with newly diagnosed Graves' disease had been on antithyroid drugs for under 3 months. This study used TCR sequencing and RNA sequencing of peripheral blood to compare persistent Graves' disease patients against newly diagnosed Graves' disease patients. The study was conducted in China and was registered as a clinical trial. A total of about 33 samples were covered by TCR sequencing, comprising approximately 13 persistent and approximately 20 newly diagnosed Graves' disease patients. What the work shows at the level of the full study, not this receptor alone: Persistent patients shared more public clonotypes among themselves (2,741) than newly diagnosed patients did (over 900). Only peripheral blood was studied, because thyroid tissue, the primary lesion, was inaccessible. Persistent Graves' disease patients showed lower TCR Shannon entropy and fewer highly expanded clones than newly diagnosed patients, suggesting clonal expansion. Sequencing and analysis were limited to the TCR beta chain. The authors noted that the small sample size was a limitation that may lower accuracy. Persistent disease showed preferential use of TRBV28, TRBJ1-2 and TRBJ2-5, whereas newly diagnosed disease favored TRBV20-1 and TRBJ2-1.

Library creation used multiplex PCR. Sequencing was performed on an Illumina HiSeq 4000. TCR beta libraries were built with iRepertoire HTBI primers and Arm-PCR amplification of CDR3 regions. Before sequencing, the PCR products underwent gel purification. As for the authors' bioinformatics: A total of 62 TRBV and under 15 TRBJ segments were identified across samples and were used for gene usage analysis of CDR3 amino acid clonotypes. COPE and FqMerger were used to merge filtered high-quality paired reads into contigs. BLAST was used to align contigs to IMGT TRBV, TRBD and TRBJ reference genes, with CDR3 defined following IMGT. Any clonotype with a frequency above 0.1% was counted as a highly expanded clone. Repertoire diversity was measured by Shannon entropy, and V-J evenness by the Gini coefficient. Public clonotypes were defined as clonotypes shared by more than one individual. TCRdb's own reprocessing of the public reads used fastp at Q25 and MiXCR and kept productive beta chains. Each entry is one CDR3 protein sequence, shown with its most common DNA and genes. The authors' filters were not applied to this entry. The sample includes fewer than 550,000 distinct CDR3 sequences, with about 17% observed a single time. 23% of the sample belongs to the ten largest clones.

CDR1 MNHEY and CDR2 SMNVEV are derived from the germline V gene (reference sequence). The germline ends are 11 bases apart after V is trimmed by 2 bases and J by 1 base. From cysteine to phenylalanine, the CDR3 is 16 amino acids long. Just CDR3 DNA is preserved here, 48 bases in frame from base 1. The time point label of this sample denotes: newly diagnosed GD, antithyroid drugs for less than 3 months. RNA was extracted from PBMCs in TRIzol for both TCR sequencing and RNA sequencing. The diagnosis of Graves' disease was made according to American Thyroid Association guidelines. Patients were recruited from an endocrinology department in Xi'an, China. Each patient gave roughly 8.4 milliliters of peripheral blood, collected in an EDTA anticoagulant tube. Ficoll Paque Plus density gradient separation was used to isolate PBMCs, and no further T cell sorting was performed. An Agilent 2100 Bioanalyzer and agarose gel were used to check RNA quality, while a NanoDrop 2000 measured RNA concentration.

The same data also contributed to another study, on T cells in Graves' hyperthyroidism and ophthalmopathy. The second investigation adds: Graves' hyperthyroidism was defined as stable when no progression to ophthalmopathy occurred over 18 months of follow-up. The hyperthyroidism patients were between 18 and 65 years old and newly diagnosed, with a disease duration of less than 2 months. Any patient with an uncontrolled infection, another autoimmune disease, pregnancy or lactation was excluded. Diagnoses relied on clinical symptoms, serum thyroxine and TRAb, thyroid ultrasound and orbital computed tomography. The TCR CDR3 was subjected to a first round of RT-PCR using the HTBI primer set and the Qiagen OneStep RT-PCR kit. Most expanded thyroid clonotypes (frequency above 0.001) were also detected in blood, suggesting blood repertoires may reflect thyroid immune responses. Ophthalmopathy was separated from stable hyperthyroidism by a 13 V-J signature model, with approximately 86% sensitivity and approximately 81% specificity obtained in cross-validation and 80%/75% obtained in testing. In validation, the model predicted progression to ophthalmopathy with 55% to 71% sensitivity and 72% to 85% specificity, a median of 6.5 months before onset. To identify TCR V-J signatures that set the groups apart, the researchers used a discovery cohort of 100 patients, made up of 43 with Graves' ophthalmopathy and 57 with stable Graves' hyperthyroidism. Prospective prediction of ophthalmopathy was tested in an independent validation cohort consisting of some 18 hyperthyroidism patients and more than 15 patients who later progressed to ophthalmopathy. The 100 discovery patients were divided at random into training and test sets in a 7:3 ratio. Thyroid tissue and blood T-cell repertoires from roughly six Graves' hyperthyroidism patients were also compared in the study. After sampling, hyperthyroidism patients received methimazole starting at 30 mg daily, and ophthalmopathy patients received high-dose intravenous methylprednisolone. Libraries were constructed in a second round of multiplex PCR, after which size selection and purification were performed. Libraries were sequenced paired-end with 100 bp reads on an Illumina HiSeq2000. Raw data were processed with SOAPnuke, discarding reads with adapters, uncalled bases, mean Phred below 15, or no exact constant-primer or identifier match. COPE v1.2.5 was used to merge the high-quality paired reads, and each unique nucleotide sequence was defined as a clonotype. MiTCR v1.1 was used to align clonotypes to the IMGT TRBV, TRBD and TRBJ reference segments. Analysis was restricted to V-J combinations with a frequency above 0.0001, which covered 99.2% of repertoires. A TCS score was defined as the ratio between F50 (clonal expansion) and ExV (chaos), using BLOSUM62-based TCRdist between CDR3 peptides within each V-J. Welch's t-statistics and random forest reduced fewer than 600 V-J features to 13, which were used in a naive Bayes classifier (R e1071). Sample size was not statistically predetermined, and investigators were not blinded to group allocation. The paper describes TCR Vbeta CDR3 sequencing of some 130 peripheral blood samples, made up of roughly 45 ophthalmopathy patients, roughly 75 hyperthyroidism patients and 17 progressor patients.

The rearranged chain carries TRBV27 and TRBJ2-2; a tentative D call is TRBD1 (6 bases match). Material: peripheral blood mononuclear cells (PBMCs), obtained at new diagnosis, from a patient treated with antithyroid drugs. The sequence was collected from a woman between 18 and 29 years old with Graves disease. Donor details come from another sample of the same person, matched by shared clones. The nucleotides read TGTGCCAGCAGTTTAAGGGGGTCCGGGAACACCGGGGAGCTGTTTTTT. Its protein reads: CASSLRGSGNTGELFF.